One sample yielded the 20 T cell receptor beta chains listed below, sequenced in a study of CD8 T cells in acute hepatitis C reinfection (dated by TCRdb to the early 2020s). Library construction relied on the immunoSEQ multiplex PCR assay. TCRdb re-hosts the immuneACCESS table, in-frame sequences only. Its copies lack some clones; in the studies checked, an unresolved V gene accounts for under half of them, and the cause for the rest is not known. Present in this sample are about 38,000 clones, 80% to 90% of which were seen just once. The ten largest clones add up to more than 0.4% of the sample. This specimen's time point label, interpreted: naive CD8 control sorted from an acute-time-point sample. The specimen was naive CD8+ T cells from PBMCs. The sample's cell subset or site, from its label and the paper: sorted total naive CD45RO-negative CD8+ T cells. These TCRs come from a man aged 25 to 40 with chronic hepatitis C.

The chain links TRBV19 to TRBJ2-1, with 7 bases aligning to TRBD2. Trimming at V came to 1 base and at J to 9 bases, leaving 6 bases not matched to a gene. CDR3 length: 14 amino acids. Germline loops: CDR1 LNHDA, CDR2 SQIVND (reference sequence). The chain's CDR3 is CASSIGGGFGEQFF. CDR3 DNA: TGTGCCAGTAGTATAGGGGGAGGGTTCGGTGAGCAGTTCTTC.

The chain has TRBV5-1 and TRBJ2-3; D is ambiguous. CDR1 SGHRS and CDR2 YFSETQ come from the germline V gene. V lost 4 bases and J lost 6, with 18 bases in between. This CDR3 has 15 amino acids. The CDR3 DNA sequence: TGCGCCAGCAGCCAGGCTGGTTCATTAGGGGATACGCAGTATTTT. Translation gives CASSQAGSLGDTQYF.

This chain links TRBV4-1 with TRBJ2-7, with 7 bases fitting TRBD1. Germline V gene lookup returns CDR1 MGHRA and CDR2 YSYEKL. The CDR3 length is 16 residues. V lost 0 bases, J lost 5 bases, and 10 bases stayed unmatched. The CDR3 sequence is CASSQDLETGFHEQYF. CDR3 nucleotides: TGCGCCAGCAGCCAAGATCTCGAGACAGGGTTTCACGAGCAGTACTTC.

The rearrangement uses TRBV4-1 and TRBJ2-7; D ambiguous. CDR3 length: 14 amino acids. Germline assignment: CDR1 MGHRA and CDR2 YSYEKL. V dropped 1 base and J dropped 4 bases, with 11 bases sitting between them. The DNA for the CDR3 is TGCGCCAGCAGCCAAGGAGAGAAATCTTACGAGCAGTACTTC. It specifies CASSQGEKSYEQYF.

The chain carries TRBV29-1 and TRBJ1-1, with D possibly being TRBD1 (5 bases). V dropped 1 base and J dropped 1 base, with 10 bases sitting between them. The germline gives CDR1 SQVTM, CDR2 ANQGSEA. The CDR3 totals 14 residues. Here the CDR3 DNA reads TGCAGCGTTGAAGGGGGGATTGGGAACACTGAAGCTTTCTTT. Protein sequence: CSVEGGIGNTEAFF.

The chain combines TRBV5-1 with TRBJ1-2; 7 nucleotides agree with TRBD1. Germline V gene data show CDR1 as SGHRS and CDR2 as YFSETQ. V lost 1 base and J lost 5; bases outside the gene matches: 8. The CDR3 spans 15 residues. The CDR3 loop reads CASSLTGAKSYGYTF. In nucleotides, the CDR3 is TGCGCCAGCAGCTTGACAGGGGCGAAATCGTATGGCTACACCTTC. The variable domain in full, with the rest retrieved from reference TRBV5-1 and TRBJ1-2, is KAGVTQTPRYLIKTRGQQVTLSCSPISGHRSVSWYQQTPGQGLQFLFEYFSETQRNKGNFPGRFSGRQFSNSRSEMNVSTLELGDSALYLCASSLTGAKSYGYTFGSGTRLTVV.

This clone was found once. The chain uses TRBV13 and TRBJ2-7; 14 bases are shared with TRBD2. The CDR3 contains 15 residues. Germline trimming cut 5 bases from V and 6 bases from J; bases unmatched to any gene: 6. CDR1 and CDR2 from the germline V gene are PRHDT and FYEKMQ (reference sequence). This CDR3 reads CASSPQGLAGVEQYF. The CDR3 DNA sequence: TGTGCCAGCAGCCCTCAGGGACTAGCGGGAGTCGAGCAGTACTTC.

This chain joins TRBV2 and TRBJ2-2; 13 nucleotides agree with TRBD2. This CDR3 spans 19 amino acids. CDR1 is SNHLY, CDR2 FYNNEI, per germline. With 2 bases clipped from V and 4 bases from J, the junction kept 10 bases outside the gene matches. CDR3 region: CASSELGTSGEMFTGELFF. The CDR3 coding sequence is TGTGCCAGCAGTGAACTGGGGACTAGCGGGGAGATGTTCACCGGGGAGCTGTTTTTT.

The rearrangement links TRBV2 to TRBJ2-7, with 7 nucleotides matching TRBD1. This CDR3 is built from 13 residues. Germline CDR1 reads SNHLY; CDR2 reads FYNNEI. V shed 3 bases, J shed 7 bases, and the junction held 6 bases outside the gene matches. DNA for the CDR3: TGTGCCAGCAGTGAGGGACCAGGGGGAGAGCAGTACTTC. This translates into CASSEGPGGEQYF.

Regarding this clone: One junction end disagrees with the germline gene, perhaps due to a read error. The V and J genes are TRBV5-6 and TRBJ1-4, with 7 bases identical to TRBD1. Per germline, CDR1 SGHDT and CDR2 YYEEEE. The CDR3 runs to 11 residues. DNA of the CDR3: TGTGCCAGCAGCTTGGGGGACAGCGAGATTTTT. It yields the protein CASSLGDSEIF. The whole variable domain, remainder taken from reference TRBV5-6 and TRBJ1-4, is DAGVTQSPTHLIKTRGQQVTLRCSPKSGHDTVSWYQQALGQGPQFIFQYYEEEERQRGNFPDRFSGHQFPNYSSELNVNALLLGDSALYLCASSLGDSEIFGSGTQLSVL.

J is TRBJ1-1 and V is TRBV6-1; D uncertain. The V and J ends lost 5 bases and 3 bases respectively, with 4 bases between them. Germline V gives CDR1 MNHNS, CDR2 SASEGT. The CDR3 has 11 amino acids. The CDR3 reads CASSRDTEAFF. The CDR3 DNA reads as TGTGCCAGCAGTCGAGACACTGAAGCTTTCTTT.

V is TRBV12-5 and J is TRBJ2-7; 8 bases match TRBD1. The V gene end was trimmed by 5 bases and the J gene end by 2 bases; junction bases not matched to a gene: 8. The V gene's germline CDR1 is LGHNT and CDR2 FRNRAP. This CDR3 is 15 amino acids long. The CDR3 region has the DNA TGTGCTAGTGGTACCGGACAGGGAGTTACCTACGAGCAGTACTTC. Protein sequence: CASGTGQGVTYEQYF. Full variable domain (outside the CDR3, taken from reference TRBV12-5 and TRBJ2-7): DARVTQTPRHKVTEMGQEVTMRCQPILGHNTVFWYRQTMMQGLELLAYFRNRAPLDDSGMPKDRFSAEMPDATLATLKIQPSEPRDSAVYFCASGTGQGVTYEQYFGPGTRLTVT.

This clone was found a few times. As DNA, the CDR3 is TGTGCCAGAACCGGGACCCGGGAGCTGTTTTTT. Amino acid sequence: CARTGTRELFF. The chain is built from TRBV4-2 and TRBJ2-2; TRBD1 or TRBD2 may be the D gene (5 bases each). The CDR3 contains 11 residues. Deletions cut 9 bases from V and 9 bases from J, with 11 bases between. CDR1 and CDR2 from the germline V gene are LGHNA and YNFKEQ.

This chain uses TRBV7-8 with TRBJ1-2, with 9 bases lining up with TRBD1. The germline V gene has CDR1 SGHVS and CDR2 FQNEAQ. This CDR3 contains 17 residues. The V and J ends lost 5 bases and 6 bases, in that order; junction bases with no gene match: 16. CDR3 in DNA: TGTGCCAGCAGCCCTAGGACAGGGGTTGCAATTGGAGATGGCTACACCTTC. Translation gives CASSPRTGVAIGDGYTF.

V usage is TRBV10-1 and J usage is TRBJ2-1; D gene ambiguous. Germline V gene data show CDR1 as WNHNN and CDR2 as SYGVQD (reference sequence). Trimming stripped 3 bases from V and 5 bases from J, with 2 bases between. This CDR3 contains 11 residues. CDR3 loop: CASSDHNEQFF. CDR3 coding DNA: TGCGCCAGCAGTGACCACAATGAGCAGTTCTTC.

V and J are TRBV7-9 and TRBJ2-7, with TRBD2 identical over 11 bases. The CDR3 is 15 residues long. With 1 base clipped from V and 5 bases from J, the junction kept 4 bases outside the gene matches. Germline assignment: CDR1 SEHNR and CDR2 FQNEAQ (reference sequence). CDR3 protein: CASSLGELAGDEQYF. CDR3 DNA: TGTGCCAGCAGCTTAGGGGAACTAGCGGGAGACGAGCAGTACTTC.

The chain uses TRBV4-1 and TRBJ2-7; no clear D. V gave up 1 base and J gave up 5 bases, with 12 bases separating them. Germline V gene data show CDR1 as MGHRA and CDR2 as YSYEKL. This CDR3 has 14 residues. The chain's CDR3 is CASSQAPGPNEQYF. Written as DNA, the CDR3 is TGCGCCAGCAGCCAAGCACCGGGTCCTAACGAGCAGTACTTC.

The chain joins TRBV30 to TRBJ2-1; 7 nucleotides match TRBD1. V was pared by 0 bases and J by 9 bases, with 5 bases of the junction left unmatched. The CDR3 has 13 residues. The germline gives CDR1 GTSNPN, CDR2 SVGIG (reference sequence). In DNA, the CDR3 is TGTGCCTGGAGTGTACACGGGACAGCTGAGCAGTTCTTC. Encoded protein: CAWSVHGTAEQFF.

The rearrangement joins TRBV7-9 to TRBJ1-6; D is possibly TRBD1 (6 bases). The CDR3 loop spans 18 amino acids. The germline gives CDR1 SEHNR, CDR2 FQNEAQ (reference sequence). V was trimmed by 0 bases and J by 6 bases, leaving 18 bases between them. CDR3 DNA sequence: TGTGCCAGCAGCTTAGCGGTATCTCTGTCAGGGGTTAATTCACCCCTCCACTTT. Amino acid sequence: CASSLAVSLSGVNSPLHF.

The chain links TRBV27 to TRBJ1-5, with 8 bases identical to TRBD1. Germline CDR1 is MNHEY and CDR2 is SMNVEV (reference sequence). After removal of 5 bases from V and 2 bases from J, the junction contained 2 bases not matched to a gene. CDR3 size: 14 residues. Here the CDR3 reads CASSMTGGNQPQHF. As DNA, the CDR3 is TGTGCCAGCAGTATGACAGGGGGCAATCAGCCCCAGCATTTT.